This T cell receptor beta chain was sequenced in a study of CD8+CD57+ T cells in acquired aplastic anemia. Across the study: Recorded DNA amounts for sorted CD4+ and CD8+ cells had an average of approximately 3 ug. Broader study findings: The study identified more than 25 CD8+ CDR3 sequences shared by patients and controls. The CD8+ Simpson's diversity of patients and controls was not significantly different.

Looked up from germline, CDR1 is SEHNR and CDR2 is FQNEAQ (reference sequence). Unmatched junction bases numbered 2, after V lost 0 bases and J lost 3 bases. The CDR3 is 14 residues long. Using genomic DNA as the template, TCR beta VDJ and CDR3 profiling was carried out. TCRdb re-analysed the reads in MiXCR, keeping a single row per CDR3 protein. The data show some 280,000 distinct CDR3 sequences, roughly three fifths seen once. Concerning this clonotype: The antigen remains unidentified.

Specimen: sorted CD4+, CD8+, or CD8+CD57+ T cells (not recorded which) from PBMCs. V and J are TRBV7-9 and TRBJ2-7; 7 bases are a match to TRBD2. This clonotype was sampled from a human donor with severe aplastic anemia or a healthy control (not recorded which). This CDR3 is CASSLAGGIYEQYF. CDR3 nucleotides: TGTGCCAGCAGCTTAGCGGGGGGGATCTACGAGCAGTACTTC.